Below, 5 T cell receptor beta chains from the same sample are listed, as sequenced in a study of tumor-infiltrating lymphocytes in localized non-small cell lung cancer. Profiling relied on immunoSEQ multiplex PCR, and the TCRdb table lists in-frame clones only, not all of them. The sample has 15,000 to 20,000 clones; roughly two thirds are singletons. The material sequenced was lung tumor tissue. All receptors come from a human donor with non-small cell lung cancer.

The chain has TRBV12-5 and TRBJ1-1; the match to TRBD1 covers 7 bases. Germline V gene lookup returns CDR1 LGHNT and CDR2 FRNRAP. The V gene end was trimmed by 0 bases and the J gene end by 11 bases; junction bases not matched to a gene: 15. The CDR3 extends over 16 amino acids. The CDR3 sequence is CASGLVIDRVWGKAFF. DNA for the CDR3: TGTGCTAGTGGTTTGGTTATCGACAGGGTTTGGGGGAAGGCTTTCTTT.

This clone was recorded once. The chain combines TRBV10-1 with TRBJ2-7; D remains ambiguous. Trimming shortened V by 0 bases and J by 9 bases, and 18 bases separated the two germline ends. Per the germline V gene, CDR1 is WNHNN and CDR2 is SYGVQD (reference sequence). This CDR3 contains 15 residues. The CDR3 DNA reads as TGCGCCAGCAGTGAGTCTGACAATGGGTATGAAGGGCAGTACTTC. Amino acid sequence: CASSESDNGYEGQYF.

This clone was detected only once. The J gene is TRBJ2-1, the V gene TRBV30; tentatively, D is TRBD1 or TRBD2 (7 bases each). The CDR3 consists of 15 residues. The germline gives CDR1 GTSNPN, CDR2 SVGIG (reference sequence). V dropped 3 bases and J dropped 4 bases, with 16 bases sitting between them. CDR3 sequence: CAWSRGDSHYNEQFF. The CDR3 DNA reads TGTGCCTGGAGCCGGGGGGACAGCCATTACAATGAGCAGTTCTTC. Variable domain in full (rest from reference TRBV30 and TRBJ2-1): SQTIHQWPATLVQPVGSPLSLECTVEGTSNPNLYWYRQAAGRGLQLLFYSVGIGQISSEVPQNLSASRPQDRQFILSSKKLLLSDSGFYLCAWSRGDSHYNEQFFGPGTRLTVL.

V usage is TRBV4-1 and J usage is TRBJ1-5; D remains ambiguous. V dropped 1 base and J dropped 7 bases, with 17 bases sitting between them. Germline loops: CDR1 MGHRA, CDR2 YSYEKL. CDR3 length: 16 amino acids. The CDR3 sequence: CASSQVGRGSRQPQHF. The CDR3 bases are TGCGCCAGCAGCCAAGTCGGGCGGGGTTCGCGACAGCCCCAGCATTTT.

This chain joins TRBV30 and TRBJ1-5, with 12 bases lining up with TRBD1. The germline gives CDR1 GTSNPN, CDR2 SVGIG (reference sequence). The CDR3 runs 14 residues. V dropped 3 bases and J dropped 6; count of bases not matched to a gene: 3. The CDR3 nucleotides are TGTGCCTGGAGGGGACAGGGGGCGGGTCAGCCCCAGCATTTT. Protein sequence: CAWRGQGAGQPQHF.